The rows below give T cell receptor beta chains drawn from one sample of a study of blood T cell repertoires in COVID-19. Here immunoSEQ multiplex PCR was the method, and the copy in TCRdb shows in-frame clones only, minus some. The table records 60,000 to 75,000 clones, around 87% of them present only once. The sequencing input was peripheral blood. All receptors come from a man aged 55 to 70 with acute or convalescent COVID-19. The CDR3 runs from the conserved cysteine through the conserved F or W. The D gene is left open where the match is weak. Size is omitted from some rows. Given values are once, few, many or a class for expanded clones.

>NA|TRBJ2-3|TRBV10-1|TRBD2
TGCGCCAGCAGTGAGAACGGCCTAGCGGCCCATACGCAGTATTTT
CASSENGLAAHTQYF
>few|TRBJ1-1|TRBV9|NA
TGTGCCAGCAGCGTAGATCAGGGGAACACTGAAGCTTTCTTT
CASSVDQGNTEAFF
>NA|TRBJ2-1|TRBV27|TRBD1
TGTGCCAGCGGACGTAACAGGGGGCTTGGTAATGAGCAGTTCTTC
CASGRNRGLGNEQFF
>NA|TRBJ2-5|TRBV7-6|TRBD2
TGTGCCAGCAGCTTGGGAGGGTTTAGTGAGACCCAGTACTTC
CASSLGGFSETQYF
>NA|TRBJ2-7|TRBV25-1|TRBD1
TGTGCCAGCAGTGACGAGGGACAGGGGGCCTACGAGCAGTACTTC
CASSDEGQGAYEQYF
>NA|TRBJ1-1|TRBV5-6|NA
TGTGCCAGCAGCATGCAGGGAGGTTCGAATACTGAAGCTTTCTTT
CASSMQGGSNTEAFF
>NA|TRBJ1-1|TRBV29-1|NA
TGCAGCGTGGGCCAGGGGTTTAACACTGAAGCTTTCTTT
CSVGQGFNTEAFF
>NA|TRBJ2-1|TRBV5-1|TRBD2
TGCGCCAGCAGCTTGCGGACTAGCGGGGGGGTACATGAGCAGTTCTTC
CASSLRTSGGVHEQFF
>NA|TRBJ1-4|TRBV9|NA
TGTGCCAGCAGCGCGGACTTTGAAAAACTGTTTTTT
CASSADFEKLFF
>NA|TRBJ1-1|TRBV5-4|TRBD1
TGTGCCAGCAGCCCGCGACAGGGGGCGAACACTGAAGCTTTCTTT
CASSPRQGANTEAFF
>NA|TRBJ2-7|TRBV6-5|NA
TGTGCCAGCAGGTCGGGGGGCGGCCCCTCCTACGAGCAGTACTTC
CASRSGGGPSYEQYF
>NA|TRBJ2-5|TRBV5-6|TRBD1
TGTGCCAGCAGCTTGGAGAACAGGGGTGTGGAGACCCAGTACTTC
CASSLENRGVETQYF
>NA|TRBJ1-4|TRBV12-3/TRBV12-4|NA
TGTGCCAGCAGTCGAGCCTATGAAAAACTGTTTTTT
CASSRAYEKLFF
>NA|TRBJ1-2|TRBV5-1|NA
TGCGCCAGCAGCTTGGGGGCAGGGACTAACTATGGCTACACCTTC
CASSLGAGTNYGYTF
>NA|TRBJ1-5|TRBV19|TRBD1
TGTGCCAGTAGTGCCCGGGACAGGTCCCGGGTGGAGCCCCAGCATTTT
CASSARDRSRVEPQHF
>NA|TRBJ1-2|TRBV19|NA
TGTGCCAGTACCCATGGGACATATAATGGCTACACCTTC
CASTHGTYNGYTF
>NA|TRBJ1-6|TRBV19|TRBD1
TGTGCCAGTAGTACCGGGACAGAAAATTCACCCCTCCACTTT
CASSTGTENSPLHF
>NA|TRBJ2-5|TRBV3-1/TRBV3-2|NA
TGTGCCAGCAGCCAAGGGAGACAAGAGACCCAGTACTTC
CASSQGRQETQYF
>NA|TRBJ1-3|TRBV6-5|TRBD1
TGTGCCAGCAAGGCTCAGGGGGCTGGAAACACCATATATTTT
CASKAQGAGNTIYF
>NA|TRBJ1-4|TRBV19|TRBD1
TGTGCCAGTAATTCCGGGACAGGGGGCTCCAGAGAAAAACTGTTTTTT
CASNSGTGGSREKLFF
>NA|TRBJ2-1|TRBV29-1|NA
TGCAGCGTTGGGCAGGTTATCTATGAGCAGTTCTTC
CSVGQVIYEQFF
>NA|TRBJ2-3|TRBV24-1|NA
TGTGCCACCAGTCCTAGCGATGGAACAGATACGCAGTATTTT
CATSPSDGTDTQYF
>once|TRBJ1-1|TRBV18|NA
TGTGCCAGCTCACAGGCGGACACTGAAGCTTTCTTT
CASSQADTEAFF
>NA|TRBJ1-1|TRBV11-3|NA
TGTGCCAGCAGCCTCACAGGAAACACTGAAGCTTTCTTT
CASSLTGNTEAFF
>NA|TRBJ2-7|TRBV25-1|NA
TGTGCCAGCAGTGCCGGACAGACCTACGAGCAGTACTTC
CASSAGQTYEQYF
>NA|TRBJ2-1|TRBV11-2|NA
TGTGCCAGCAGCCGAGGGCCAGGGGGGACCTACAATGAGCAGTTCTTC
CASSRGPGGTYNEQFF
>NA|TRBJ1-2|TRBV4-3|NA
TGCGCCAGCAGCCAAGATCGAGAAGTACTCTATGGCTACACCTTC
CASSQDREVLYGYTF
>once|TRBJ1-1|TRBV19|NA
TGTGCCAGTAGTCTTCTCACGGGGGTGGATACTGAAGCTTTCTTT
CASSLLTGVDTEAFF
>NA|TRBJ1-4|TRBV20-1|NA
TGCAGTGCACCCAGAAATGAAAAACTGTTTTTT
CSAPRNEKLFF
>NA|TRBJ1-2|TRBV4-1|NA
TGCGCCAGCAGCCAAACAGGGATAGCTAACTATGGCTACACCTTC
CASSQTGIANYGYTF
>NA|TRBJ1-1|TRBV25-1|NA
TGTGCCAGCAGTGACGGGAGGATGTTGAACACTGAAGCTTTCTTT
CASSDGRMLNTEAFF
>NA|TRBJ1-5|TRBV7-8|TRBD1
TGTGCCAGCAGCTTAGCTCGGACAGGTATACAGCCCCAGCATTTT
CASSLARTGIQPQHF
>NA|TRBJ1-5|TRBV4-1|NA
TGCGCCAGCAGCCAAGGTACGACGGGGGGCCCCGATCAGCCCCAGCATTTT
CASSQGTTGGPDQPQHF
>NA|TRBJ2-1|TRBV7-2|NA
TGTGCCAGCAGCTTAGGGGGGACATATGAGCAGTTCTTC
CASSLGGTYEQFF
>NA|TRBJ1-3|TRBV6-5|NA
TGTGCCAGCAGTTCCTCGTGGAGGGCTGGAAACACCATATATTTT
CASSSSWRAGNTIYF
>NA|TRBJ2-1|TRBV27|TRBD1
TGTGCCAGCAGTTGGACAGGGGACTCCTACAATGAGCAGTTCTTC
CASSWTGDSYNEQFF
>NA|TRBJ2-7|TRBV19|TRBD1
TGTGCCAGTAGTATGATGACAGGGCCAGGGGAGCAGTACTTC
CASSMMTGPGEQYF
>NA|TRBJ2-1|TRBV11-3|NA
TGTGCCAGCAGCTCCTCCTTCACAGAAAGCTCCTACAATGAGCAGTTCTTC
CASSSSFTESSYNEQFF
>NA|TRBJ1-3|TRBV27|NA
TGTGCCAGCAGTTTAAGTGGAGGATACGGAAACACCATATATTTT
CASSLSGGYGNTIYF
>NA|TRBJ1-1|TRBV6-6|NA
TGTGCCAGCACCCCCCGGCAGGGGAATACTGAAGCTTTCTTT
CASTPRQGNTEAFF
>NA|TRBJ2-2|TRBV27|TRBD2
TGTGCCAGCAGAGCCTGGACTAGCGGGGGGGCCGGCACCGGGGAGCTGTTTTTT
CASRAWTSGGAGTGELFF
>NA|TRBJ2-7|TRBV2|NA
TGTGCCAGCAAGAACGGGGGCTCCTACGAGCAGTACTTC
CASKNGGSYEQYF
>NA|TRBJ1-5|TRBV12-3/TRBV12-4|NA
TGTGCCAGTGGGGGGGGGCCGAATCAGCCCCAGCATTTT
CASGGGPNQPQHF